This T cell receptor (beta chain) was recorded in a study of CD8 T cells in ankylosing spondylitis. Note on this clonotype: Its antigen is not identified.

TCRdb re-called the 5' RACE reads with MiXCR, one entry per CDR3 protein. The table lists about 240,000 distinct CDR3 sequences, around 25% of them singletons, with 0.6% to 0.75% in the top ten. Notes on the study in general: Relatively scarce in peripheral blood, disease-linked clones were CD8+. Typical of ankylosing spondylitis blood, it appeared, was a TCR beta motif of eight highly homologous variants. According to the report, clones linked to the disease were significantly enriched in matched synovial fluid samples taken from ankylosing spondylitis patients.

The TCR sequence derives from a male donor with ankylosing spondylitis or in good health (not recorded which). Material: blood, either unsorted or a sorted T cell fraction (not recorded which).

As DNA, the CDR3 is TGTGCCAGCAGTTTATGGGATGATTCACCCCTCCACTTT. The encoded protein is CASSLWDDSPLHF. The J gene is TRBJ1-6, the V gene TRBV12-3 or TRBV12-4; no clear D. V was shortened by 2 bases and J by 8 bases, with 7 bases between the two germline ends. The CDR3 loop spans 13 amino acids.